This is a list of T cell receptor beta chains from one sample in a study of tumor-infiltrating lymphocytes in primary liver carcinoma. TCRdb re-analysed the multiplex PCR reads in MiXCR, keeping a single row per CDR3 protein. The sample has about 100,000 distinct CDR3 sequences; 65% to 75% are singletons. The sequenced sample consisted of liver tumor tissue from sampling region 2. The receptors originated from a woman aged 55 to 70 with primary liver carcinoma and hepatitis B virus infection. Both conserved end residues are part of each CDR3. Fields, in order: D gene, V gene, clone size, J gene, CDR3 protein, CDR3 DNA. The D gene is left open where the match is weak. Clone size is shown for a subset of rows, as once, few, many or a class of expanded clone.

D gene: TRBD2; V gene: TRBV6-1; clone size: -; J gene: TRBJ2-1; CDR3 protein: CASNGAAGGDYNAQFF; CDR3 DNA: TGTGCCAGCAATGGGGCCGCGGGAGGAGACTACAATGCGCAGTTCTTC
D gene: -; V gene: TRBV29-1; clone size: -; J gene: TRBJ1-1; CDR3 protein: CSGRDEAFF; CDR3 DNA: TGTAGCGGAAGGGATGAAGCTTTCTTT
D gene: -; V gene: TRBV12-5; clone size: -; J gene: TRBJ2-4; CDR3 protein: CASGWTSDRLAKNVQYF; CDR3 DNA: TGTGCCAGTGGTTGGACCTCAGACCGTCTAGCCAAAAACGTTCAGTACTTC
D gene: -; V gene: TRBV6-2/TRBV6-3; clone size: -; J gene: TRBJ2-7; CDR3 protein: CASSFRRGRNYEQYF; CDR3 DNA: TGTGCCAGCAGCTTTCGACGAGGGCGAAACTACGAGCAGTACTTC
D gene: TRBD2; V gene: TRBV4-2; clone size: -; J gene: TRBJ2-5; CDR3 protein: CASRRPWGRGDQETQYF; CDR3 DNA: TGTGCCAGCAGACGGCCGTGGGGGCGGGGGGACCAAGAGACCCAGTACTTC
D gene: -; V gene: TRBV7-9; clone size: -; J gene: TRBJ2-1; CDR3 protein: CASSSAGLPHNEQFF; CDR3 DNA: TGTGCCAGCAGCTCCGCGGGACTGCCTCACAATGAGCAGTTCTTC
D gene: TRBD2; V gene: TRBV6-5; clone size: -; J gene: TRBJ2-1; CDR3 protein: CADSQPRLAGSYNEQFF; CDR3 DNA: TGTGCCGACAGTCAACCCAGACTAGCGGGGTCCTACAATGAGCAGTTCTTC
D gene: -; V gene: TRBV6-5; clone size: -; J gene: TRBJ2-1; CDR3 protein: CASTDRSSYNERFF; CDR3 DNA: TGCGCCAGCACCGACAGGAGCTCCTACAATGAGCGGTTCTTC
D gene: -; V gene: TRBV5-1; clone size: -; J gene: TRBJ1-1; CDR3 protein: CASSWTGRAEAFF; CDR3 DNA: TGCGCCAGCAGCTGGACGGGGAGGGCTGAAGCTTTCTTT
D gene: -; V gene: TRBV12-3/TRBV12-4; clone size: -; J gene: TRBJ2-2; CDR3 protein: CANSYTAKTGELFF; CDR3 DNA: TGTGCCAACAGCTACACAGCGAAGACCGGGGAGCTGTTTTTT
D gene: TRBD2; V gene: TRBV11-2; clone size: -; J gene: TRBJ2-3; CDR3 protein: CASSLDLRGLAGEGIDTQYF; CDR3 DNA: TGTGCCAGCAGCTTAGATCTAAGGGGGTTAGCGGGAGAAGGGATTGATACGCAGTATTTT
D gene: TRBD1; V gene: TRBV28; clone size: few; J gene: TRBJ1-2; CDR3 protein: CASLEGATSHYGYTF; CDR3 DNA: TGTGCCAGCCTCGAGGGGGCAACTTCTCACTATGGCTACACCTTC
D gene: -; V gene: TRBV6-6; clone size: many; J gene: TRBJ2-7; CDR3 protein: CASSYSADQGYEQYF; CDR3 DNA: TGTGCCAGCAGTTACTCGGCGGACCAGGGGTACGAGCAGTACTTC
D gene: -; V gene: TRBV11-2; clone size: -; J gene: TRBJ1-1; CDR3 protein: CASSLGPQVNIEDFF; CDR3 DNA: TGTGCCAGCAGCTTAGGGCCGCAGGTGAACATTGAAGATTTCTTT
D gene: TRBD1; V gene: TRBV20-1; clone size: few; J gene: TRBJ2-1; CDR3 protein: CSARGTGGVNEQFF; CDR3 DNA: TGCAGTGCCCGCGGGACAGGGGGCGTCAATGAGCAGTTCTTC
D gene: -; V gene: TRBV7-8; clone size: -; J gene: TRBJ2-3; CDR3 protein: CASSSLVGANTDTQYF; CDR3 DNA: TGTGCCAGCAGCTCCCTAGTGGGAGCGAACACAGATACGCAGTATTTT
D gene: -; V gene: TRBV6-2/TRBV6-3; clone size: many; J gene: TRBJ1-1; CDR3 protein: CASSCRGFEACWAFF; CDR3 DNA: TGTGCCAGCAGTTGTCGAGGATTCGAGGCATGCTGGGCTTTCTTT
D gene: TRBD2; V gene: TRBV28; clone size: -; J gene: TRBJ2-6; CDR3 protein: CASSFRTRPGANVLTF; CDR3 DNA: TGTGCCAGCAGTTTCCGGACTAGACCTGGGGCCAACGTCCTGACTTTC
D gene: -; V gene: TRBV29-1; clone size: -; J gene: TRBJ2-1; CDR3 protein: CNVAEPIRNEQFF; CDR3 DNA: TGCAACGTTGCAGAACCAATACGGAATGAGCAGTTCTTC